This T cell receptor (beta chain) was documented in a study of blood T cells in healthy people across ages. CDR1 is LGHNA and CDR2 is YSLEER in the germline V gene. The V end was cut by 0 bases, the J end by 2 bases, with 8 bases between. CDR3 length: 16 amino acids. This clonotype was counted only a few times. Total RNA amounts of at least 5.5 micrograms were extracted per sample. Primers used in a second PCR of about 7 to 12 cycles were a sample-barcoded 5' primer and a J-beta primer mix. One entry per CDR3 protein, called by TCRdb with MiXCR from the 5' RACE reads. The sample yields 650,000 to 800,000 distinct CDR3 sequences, around 45% seen once.

Sequencing was carried out using blood. The sequence came from a man in his fifties or sixties in good health. The rearrangement links TRBV4-3 to TRBJ2-6, with a possible D match to TRBD2 (6 bases). In DNA, the CDR3 is TGCGCCAGCAGCCAAGAAGGAGGGGCTGGGGCCAACGTCCTGACTTTC. This translates into CASSQEGGAGANVLTF.